One sample yielded the 28 T cell receptor beta chains listed below, sequenced in a study of patients and donors after allogeneic stem cell transplantation. TCRdb processed the RT-PCR reads anew with MiXCR; each CDR3 protein has one entry. The sample holds hundreds of thousands of distinct CDR3 sequences, 16% seen once. The specimen sequenced was blood, either unsorted or a sorted T cell fraction (not recorded which). The receptors derive from a human donor who was either an allogeneic HSCT recipient or a stem cell or donor lymphocyte infusion donor (not recorded which). It is not recorded whose cells these are; they may come from a transplant donor.

This chain joins TRBV5-8 and TRBJ1-1; D remains unclear. Germline V gene sequence: CDR1 SGHTS, CDR2 YDEGEE. Trimming took 5 bases from V and 10 from J, leaving 12 bases between them. The CDR3 totals 11 residues. DNA of the CDR3: TGTGCCAGCAGGGGGAGGGCGCGAGCTTTCTTT. Encoded protein: CASRGRARAFF.

Only a few counts were recorded for this clonotype. V gene TRBV7-6 combines with J gene TRBJ2-5; D unresolved. The CDR3 consists of 13 residues. Deletions cut 5 bases from V and 4 bases from J, with 11 bases between. The germline V gene has CDR1 SGHVS and CDR2 FNYEAQ. CDR3 bases: TGTGCCAGCAGCCAACCGAAAGGAGAGACCCAGTACTTC. It specifies CASSQPKGETQYF.

The gene calls are TRBV5-1 and TRBJ1-6, with D unclear. The length of the CDR3 is 13 residues. CDR1 is SGHRS and CDR2 is YFSETQ in the germline V gene. V lost 2 bases to trimming and J lost 12 bases, with 12 bases between them. The CDR3 here is CASSFGEERPLHF. The DNA for the CDR3 is TGCGCCAGCAGCTTTGGTGAAGAGAGACCCCTCCACTTT.

This clonotype was observed a few times. The V and J genes are TRBV6-5 and TRBJ2-7; D gene ambiguous. The germline V gene encodes CDR1 MNHEY and CDR2 SVGAGI. Trimming took off 5 bases at V and 11 bases at J, with 13 bases between the two ends. The CDR3 consists of 11 residues. CDR3 nucleotide sequence: TGTGCCAGCAGTCAGGACGGTAAAGAGTACTTC. Residues: CASSQDGKEYF.

This clonotype was observed a handful of times. The V call is TRBV7-6, the J call TRBJ1-3, with D uncertain. Trimming cost V 0 bases and J 2 bases, with 8 bases left between them. Germline CDR1 SGHVS, CDR2 FNYEAQ. This CDR3 has 15 residues. In DNA form, the CDR3 reads TGTGCCAGCAGCTTAGCGGGCGGTGCTGGAAACACCATATATTTT. Amino acid sequence: CASSLAGGAGNTIYF.

This chain joins TRBV7-8 and TRBJ1-1; 7 bases match TRBD1. The germline gives CDR1 SGHVS, CDR2 FQNEAQ. The junction had 12 bases not matched to a gene; V was cut back by 5 bases and J by 0 bases. The CDR3 has 17 amino acids. This CDR3 reads CASSDRDRVLMNTEAFF. The CDR3 nucleotides read TGTGCCAGCAGCGACCGGGACAGAGTCCTTATGAACACTGAAGCTTTCTTT.

The V and J genes are TRBV12-3 or TRBV12-4 and TRBJ2-7, with TRBD2 identical over 7 bases. This CDR3 comprises 15 residues. V lost 3 bases and J lost 3; bases outside the gene matches: 8. DNA of the CDR3: TGTGCCAGCAGTTTCCGAGGGACTATGGGCTACGAGCAGTACTTC. Translating gives CASSFRGTMGYEQYF.

The table lists this clonotype with a few counts. CDR3 region: CASSSGQGASVNTEAFF. The CDR3 DNA sequence: TGTGCCAGCAGTTCGGGACAGGGGGCTTCAGTGAACACTGAAGCTTTCTTT. The rearrangement uses TRBV27 and TRBJ1-1; TRBD1 matches 12 bases. The length of the CDR3 is 17 residues. The V segment lost 4 bases and the J segment 0 bases; nucleotides outside the gene matches: 6. Germline V gives CDR1 MNHEY, CDR2 SMNVEV (reference sequence).

The gene calls are TRBV5-1 and TRBJ1-5; D not certain. V lost 5 bases and J 4 bases, leaving 16 bases between the germline ends. Per the germline V gene, CDR1 is SGHRS and CDR2 is YFSETQ. The CDR3 covers 15 residues. The CDR3 region has the DNA TGCGCCAGCAGTCCCACGGGGTATGGGAATCAGCCCCAGCATTTT. It specifies CASSPTGYGNQPQHF.

The V and J genes are TRBV12-3 or TRBV12-4 and TRBJ1-2; D unclear. CDR3 length: 15 amino acids. Trimming took off 6 bases at V and 5 bases at J, with 19 bases between the two ends. The chain's CDR3 is CASSHDLGLHYGYTF. For the CDR3, the DNA is TGTGCCAGCAGCCATGACCTAGGTCTACATTATGGCTACACCTTC.

V gene TRBV19 combines with J gene TRBJ2-7; D is uncertain. The CDR3 consists of 15 residues. V was clipped by 3 bases and J by 0 bases, with 12 bases between them. The germline gives CDR1 LNHDA, CDR2 SQIVND (reference sequence). CDR3 DNA: TGTGCCAGTAGTATTGGGCTGAGAAGCTCCTACGAGCAGTACTTC. Protein: CASSIGLRSSYEQYF. The entire variable domain, with the rest obtained from reference TRBV19 and TRBJ2-7, is as follows: DGGITQSPKYLFRKEGQNVTLSCEQNLNHDAMYWYRQDPGQGLRLIYYSQIVNDFQKGDIAEGYSVSREKKESFPLTVTSAQKNPTAFYLCASSIGLRSSYEQYFGPGTRLTVT.

DNA for the CDR3: TGCAGCGGGGCGGGACTAAACCAAGAGACCCAGTACTTC. Translation gives CSGAGLNQETQYF. V and J are TRBV29-1 and TRBJ2-5; 7 bases match TRBD2. CDR1 is SQVTM, CDR2 ANQGSEA, per germline. This CDR3 is 13 amino acids long. After removal of 7 bases from V and 0 bases from J, the junction contained 5 bases not matched to a gene.

This clonotype was observed a few times. The chain couples TRBV5-5 to TRBJ1-1; the D gene is possibly TRBD1 (5 bases). V shed 7 bases and J shed 4 bases, with 5 bases lying between them. The length of the CDR3 is 10 residues. The V gene's germline CDR1 is SGHKS and CDR2 YYEKEE (reference sequence). The CDR3: CASGGTEAFF. The CDR3, as DNA: TGTGCCAGCGGGGGCACTGAAGCTTTCTTT.

This clonotype was counted many times. This rearrangement joins TRBV5-1 to TRBJ2-7, with TRBD2 matching over 12 bases. This CDR3 spans 15 amino acids. The trim removed 4 bases at V and 4 bases at J, leaving 6 bases unmatched. Germline V gene lookup returns CDR1 SGHRS and CDR2 YFSETQ. The CDR3 loop is CASSLTSGGSYEQYF. CDR3 sequence (DNA): TGCGCCAGCAGCCTCACTAGCGGGGGGTCATACGAGCAGTACTTC.

The genes are TRBV5-1 and TRBJ1-2; TRBD1 aligns across 8 bases. CDR1 is SGHRS, CDR2 YFSETQ, per germline. CDR3 length: 12 residues. V trimming: 4 bases; J trimming: 7 bases; junction bases outside the gene matches: 3. The CDR3 reads CASSETGVGYTF. As DNA, the CDR3 is TGCGCCAGCAGCGAGACAGGGGTTGGCTACACCTTC.

This clonotype has only a few counts. The chain has TRBV7-9 and TRBJ1-3, with D perhaps TRBD1 (5 bases). The V end lost 5 bases, the J end lost 0 bases, and 11 bases lay between the germline ends. Germline lookup yields CDR1 SEHNR and CDR2 FQNEAQ (reference sequence). The CDR3 length is 15 residues. The CDR3 protein is CASSRQFFSGNTIYF. The CDR3 coding sequence is TGTGCCAGCAGCCGACAGTTTTTCTCTGGAAACACCATATATTTT.

This sequence joins TRBV20-1 and TRBJ1-5, with D possibly TRBD1 on 5 matching bases. CDR1 is DFQATT and CDR2 is SNEGSKA in the germline V gene (reference sequence). The CDR3 has 15 residues. Trimming cost V 1 base and J 0 bases, with 10 bases left between them. CDR3 protein: CSARAQGVSNQPQHF. CDR3 DNA: TGCAGTGCTAGAGCCCAGGGAGTTAGCAATCAGCCCCAGCATTTT.

In its sample, this clonotype was seen many times. The chain uses TRBV29-1 and TRBJ1-3, with TRBD1 matching 8 bases. The CDR3 totals 15 residues. Germline CDR1 and CDR2: SQVTM and ANQGSEA. V shed 1 base and J 5 bases; nucleotides not matched to a gene: 7. The CDR3 DNA reads as TGCAGCGTTGAAGGGCCCGGACAGGGCCGAAACACCATATATTTT. Encoded protein: CSVEGPGQGRNTIYF. The complete variable domain, with remaining parts taken from reference TRBV29-1 and TRBJ1-3, reads SAVISQKPSRDICQRGTSLTIQCQVDSQVTMMFWYRQQPGQSLTLIATANQGSEATYESGFVIDKFPISRPNLTFSTLTVSNMSPEDSSIYLCSVEGPGQGRNTIYFGEGSWLTVV.

The table lists this clonotype with a few counts. The genes are TRBV30 and TRBJ2-1, with a weak D call TRBD2 (6 bases). V lost 5 bases to trimming and J lost 6 bases, with 20 bases between them. This CDR3 is built from 15 residues. Germline V gene sequence: CDR1 GTSNPN, CDR2 SVGIG (reference sequence). This CDR3 is CAWSGEEPHSNEQFF. In DNA form, the CDR3 reads TGTGCCTGGTCTGGGGAGGAACCTCACAGCAATGAGCAGTTCTTC.

This clonotype was recorded many times. This chain connects TRBV7-2 to TRBJ2-4, with D possibly being TRBD2 (5 bases). Germline assignment: CDR1 SGHTA and CDR2 FQGNSA. The CDR3 consists of 15 residues. Trimming stripped 0 bases from V and 5 bases from J, with 11 bases between. In DNA form, the CDR3 reads TGTGCCAGCAGCTTAGCGGGGAGAGAACAAAACATTCAGTACTTC. This gives the protein CASSLAGREQNIQYF.

This clonotype showed up just a few times. The CDR3 reads CASRADRRGFMNNEQFF. The CDR3 coding sequence is TGTGCCAGCCGGGCGGACAGGCGGGGATTTATGAACAATGAGCAGTTCTTC. The rearrangement links TRBV2 to TRBJ2-1; a weak D match, TRBD1 (7 bases). Germline V lookup: CDR1 SNHLY, CDR2 FYNNEI. V lost 8 bases and J 5 bases, leaving 25 bases between the germline ends. The length of the CDR3 is 17 residues.

The chain combines TRBV27 with TRBJ2-7, with 8 positions matching TRBD2. V shed 6 bases and J 6 bases; nucleotides not matched to a gene: 10. The CDR3 is made up of 14 amino acids. CDR1 and CDR2 (germline): MNHEY, SMNVEV (reference sequence). In DNA, the CDR3 is TGTGCCAGCAGGCGAATAGCGGGACCCACCGAGCAGTACTTC. Translation gives CASRRIAGPTEQYF.

This clonotype turned up a few times. The chain carries TRBV10-3 and TRBJ2-5, with D maybe TRBD1 (7 bases). Trimming removed 6 bases from V and 4 bases from J, with 15 bases in between. CDR3 size: 14 residues. The germline V gene encodes CDR1 ENHRY and CDR2 SYGVKD. As DNA, the CDR3 is TGTGCCATCAGGACAGGGTCGGAGGGAGAGACCCAGTACTTC. Amino acid sequence: CAIRTGSEGETQYF.

This rearrangement joins TRBV25-1 to TRBJ1-6; D is undetermined. CDR3 length equals 13 residues. Germline V gene lookup returns CDR1 MGHDK and CDR2 SYGVNS. V was clipped by 6 bases and J by 9 bases, with 12 bases between them. In nucleotides, the CDR3 is TGTGCCAGCAGAAAAAATATGGGTTCACCCCTCCACTTT. Protein sequence: CASRKNMGSPLHF.

The CDR3 sequence is CASSWGRQNTEAFF. The CDR3 DNA sequence: TGCGCCAGCAGCTGGGGACGGCAGAACACTGAAGCTTTCTTT. This rearrangement joins TRBV5-1 to TRBJ1-1; perhaps TRBD1 as D (5 bases). V lost 3 bases and J 1 base, leaving 10 bases between the germline ends. The CDR3 length is 14 residues. Germline assignment: CDR1 SGHRS and CDR2 YFSETQ. The full variable domain, in which reference TRBV5-1 and TRBJ1-1 provide the parts outside the CDR3, is KAGVTQTPRYLIKTRGQQVTLSCSPISGHRSVSWYQQTPGQGLQFLFEYFSETQRNKGNFPGRFSGRQFSNSRSEMNVSTLELGDSALYLCASSWGRQNTEAFFGQGTRLTVV.

This clonotype was counted many times. V and J are TRBV5-1 and TRBJ1-1; 9 bases are a match to TRBD1. Trimming cost V 2 bases and J 3 bases; bases outside gene matches: 5. Per the germline V gene, CDR1 is SGHRS and CDR2 is YFSETQ. The CDR3 is 15 amino acids. The chain's CDR3 is CASSFTGGGDTEAFF. The DNA of the CDR3 is TGCGCCAGCAGCTTCACAGGGGGCGGTGACACTGAAGCTTTCTTT.

The chain couples TRBV29-1 to TRBJ2-7; TRBD2 matches 7 bases. Trimming at V came to 6 bases and at J to 7 bases, leaving 12 bases not matched to a gene. Germline V gene sequence: CDR1 SQVTM, CDR2 ANQGSEA. The CDR3 sequence is 13 residues long. The CDR3 coding sequence is TGCAGCGTCTCCTGGGAGGGGCTCTGGGAGCAGTACTTC. Amino acids: CSVSWEGLWEQYF.

The V gene is TRBV2, the J gene TRBJ2-3; 8 bases agree with TRBD2. This CDR3 comprises 16 residues. CDR1 is SNHLY, CDR2 FYNNEI, per germline. With V trimmed by 6 bases and J by 2 bases, 10 bases remained unmatched. CDR3 coding DNA: TGTGCCAGCAGGCCTAGGGTAGCGGGGCTCACAGATACGCAGTATTTT. As protein: CASRPRVAGLTDTQYF.